This TCR beta chain was recorded in a study of STAT5B mutations in CD4+ large granular lymphocyte leukemia. Germline V CDR1 and CDR2: SQVTM, ANQGSEA. Trimming took off 2 bases at V and 0 bases at J, with 11 bases between the two ends. The CDR3 extends over 14 amino acids. Assay: immunoSEQ multiplex PCR; the TCRdb copy retains only in-frame clones and omits some. This table has about 40,000 clones, about four fifths appearing once. This chain uses TRBV29-1 with TRBJ2-7; D may be TRBD1 (6 bases). This receptor was obtained from a human donor in good health. Source material: CD4+ T cells from blood buffy coats. The CDR3 DNA reads as TGCAGCGTTGAAAAGCAGGGGCACTCCTACGAGCAGTACTTC. This translates into CSVEKQGHSYEQYF.